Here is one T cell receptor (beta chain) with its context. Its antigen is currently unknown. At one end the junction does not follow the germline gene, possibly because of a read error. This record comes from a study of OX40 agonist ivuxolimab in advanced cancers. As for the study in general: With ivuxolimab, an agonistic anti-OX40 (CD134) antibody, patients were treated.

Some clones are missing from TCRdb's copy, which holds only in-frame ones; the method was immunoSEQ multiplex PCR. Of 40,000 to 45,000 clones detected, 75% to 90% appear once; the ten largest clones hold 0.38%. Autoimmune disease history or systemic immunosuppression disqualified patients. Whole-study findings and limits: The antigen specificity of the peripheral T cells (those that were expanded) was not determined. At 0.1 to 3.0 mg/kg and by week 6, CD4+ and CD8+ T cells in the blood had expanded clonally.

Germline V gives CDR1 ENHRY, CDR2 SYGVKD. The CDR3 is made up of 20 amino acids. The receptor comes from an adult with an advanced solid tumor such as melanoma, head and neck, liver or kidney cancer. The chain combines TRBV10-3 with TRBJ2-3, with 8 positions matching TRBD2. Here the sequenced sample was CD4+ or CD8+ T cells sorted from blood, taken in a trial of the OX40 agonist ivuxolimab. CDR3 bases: TGTGCCATCAGTAAGTCGATGATTAAGTTACCAGCGGGGGCCACAGATACGCAGTATTTT. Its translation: CAISKSMIKLPAGATDTQYF.